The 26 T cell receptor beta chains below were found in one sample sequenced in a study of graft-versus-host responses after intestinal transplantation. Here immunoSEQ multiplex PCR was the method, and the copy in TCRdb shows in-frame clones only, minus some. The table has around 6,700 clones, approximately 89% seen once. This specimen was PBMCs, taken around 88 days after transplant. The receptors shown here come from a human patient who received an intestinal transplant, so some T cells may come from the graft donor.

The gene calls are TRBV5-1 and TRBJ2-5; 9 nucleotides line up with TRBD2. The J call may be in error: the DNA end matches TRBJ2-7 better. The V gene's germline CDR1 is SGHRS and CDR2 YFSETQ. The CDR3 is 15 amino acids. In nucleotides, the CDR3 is TGCGCCAGCAGCTTGGAGCGGGGGGTCTCCTACGAGCAGTACTTC. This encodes CASSLERGVSYEQYF.

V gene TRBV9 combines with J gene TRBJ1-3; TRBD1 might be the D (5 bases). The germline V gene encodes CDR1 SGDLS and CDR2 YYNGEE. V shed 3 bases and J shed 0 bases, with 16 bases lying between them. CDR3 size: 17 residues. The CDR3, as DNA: TGTGCCAGCAGCGCAGTCGCGGGGACTTACTCTGGAAACACCATATATTTT. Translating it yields CASSAVAGTYSGNTIYF. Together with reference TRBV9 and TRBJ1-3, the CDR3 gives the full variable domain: DSGVTQTPKHLITATGQRVTLRCSPRSGDLSVYWYQQSLDQGLQFLIQYYNGEERAKGNILERFSAQQFPDLHSELNLSSLELGDSALYFCASSAVAGTYSGNTIYFGEGSWLTVV.

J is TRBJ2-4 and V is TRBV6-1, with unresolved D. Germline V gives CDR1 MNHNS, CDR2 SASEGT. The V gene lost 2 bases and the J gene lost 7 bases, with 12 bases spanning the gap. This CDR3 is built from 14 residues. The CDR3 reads CASSELLELNIQYF. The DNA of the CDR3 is TGTGCCAGCAGTGAACTCCTAGAACTGAACATTCAGTACTTC.

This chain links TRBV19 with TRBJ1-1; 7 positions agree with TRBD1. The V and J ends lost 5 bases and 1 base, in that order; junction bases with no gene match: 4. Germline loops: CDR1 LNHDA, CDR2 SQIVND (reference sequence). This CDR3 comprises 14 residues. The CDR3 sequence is CASSPYRGNTEAFF. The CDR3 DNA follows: TGTGCCAGTAGTCCCTACAGGGGGAACACTGAAGCTTTCTTT.

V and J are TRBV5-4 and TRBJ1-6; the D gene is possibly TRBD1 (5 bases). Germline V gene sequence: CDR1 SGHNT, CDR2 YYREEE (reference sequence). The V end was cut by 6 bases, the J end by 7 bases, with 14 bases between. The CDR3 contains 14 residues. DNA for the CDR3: TGTGCCAGCACCCCCGGGACGGAGAATTCACCCCTCCACTTT. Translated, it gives CASTPGTENSPLHF.

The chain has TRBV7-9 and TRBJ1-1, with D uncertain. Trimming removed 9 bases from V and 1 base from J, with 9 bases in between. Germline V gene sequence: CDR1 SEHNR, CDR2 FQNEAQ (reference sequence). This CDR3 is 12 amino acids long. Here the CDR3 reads CARGPGNTEAFF. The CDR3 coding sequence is TGTGCCAGAGGTCCGGGGAACACTGAAGCTTTCTTT.

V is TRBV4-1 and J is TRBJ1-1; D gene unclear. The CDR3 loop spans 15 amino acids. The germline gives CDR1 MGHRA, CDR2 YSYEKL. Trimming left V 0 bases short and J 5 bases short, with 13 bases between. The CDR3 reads CASSQEALGDTEAFF. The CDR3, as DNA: TGCGCCAGCAGCCAAGAGGCCCTCGGTGATACTGAAGCTTTCTTT.

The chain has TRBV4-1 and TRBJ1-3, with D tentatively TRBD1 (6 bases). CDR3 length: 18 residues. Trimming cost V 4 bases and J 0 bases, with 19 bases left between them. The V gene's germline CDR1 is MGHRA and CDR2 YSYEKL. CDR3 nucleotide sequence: TGCGCCAGCAGCCGAATAGTTTCCCGGGACACCTCTGGAAACACCATATATTTT. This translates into CASSRIVSRDTSGNTIYF.

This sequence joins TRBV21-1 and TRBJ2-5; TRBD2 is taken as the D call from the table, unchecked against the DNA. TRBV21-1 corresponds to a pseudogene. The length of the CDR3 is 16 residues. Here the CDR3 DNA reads TGTGCCAGCAGCGCGGATTTAGCTACACTTTCTGAGACCCAGTACTTC. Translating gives CASSADLATLSETQYF.

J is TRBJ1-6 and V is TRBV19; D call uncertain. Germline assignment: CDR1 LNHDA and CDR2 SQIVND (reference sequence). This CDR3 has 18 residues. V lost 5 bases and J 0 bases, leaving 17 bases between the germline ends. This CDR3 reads CASSVIFSQSSYNSPLHF. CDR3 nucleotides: TGTGCCAGTAGTGTCATCTTCTCACAGAGCTCCTATAATTCACCCCTCCACTTT. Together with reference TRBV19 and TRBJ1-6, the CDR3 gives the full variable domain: DGGITQSPKYLFRKEGQNVTLSCEQNLNHDAMYWYRQDPGQGLRLIYYSQIVNDFQKGDIAEGYSVSREKKESFPLTVTSAQKNPTAFYLCASSVIFSQSSYNSPLHFGNGTRLTVT.

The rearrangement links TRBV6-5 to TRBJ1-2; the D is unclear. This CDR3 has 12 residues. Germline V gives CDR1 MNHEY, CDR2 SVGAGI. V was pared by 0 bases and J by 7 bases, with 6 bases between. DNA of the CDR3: TGTGCCAGCAGTTACTCTGGGGTTGGCTACACCTTC. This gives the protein CASSYSGVGYTF.

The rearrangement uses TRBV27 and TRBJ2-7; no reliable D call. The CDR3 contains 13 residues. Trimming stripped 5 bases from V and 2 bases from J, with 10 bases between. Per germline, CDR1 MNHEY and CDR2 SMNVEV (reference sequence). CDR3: CASSLGPTYEQYF. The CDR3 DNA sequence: TGTGCCAGCAGTCTAGGGCCAACCTACGAGCAGTACTTC.

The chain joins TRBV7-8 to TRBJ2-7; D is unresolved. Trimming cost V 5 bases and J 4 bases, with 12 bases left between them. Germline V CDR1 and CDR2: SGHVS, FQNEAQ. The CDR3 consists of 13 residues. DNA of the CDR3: TGTGCCAGCAGCGCTAATCCCTTTTACGAGCAGTACTTC. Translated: CASSANPFYEQYF.

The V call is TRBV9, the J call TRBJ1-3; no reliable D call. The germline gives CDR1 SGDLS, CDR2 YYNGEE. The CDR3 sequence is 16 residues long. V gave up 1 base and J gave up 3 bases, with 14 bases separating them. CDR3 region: CASSVQVGLYGNTIYF. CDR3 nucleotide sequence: TGTGCCAGCAGCGTACAAGTCGGCCTATATGGAAACACCATATATTTT.

The DNA for the CDR3 is TGTGCCAGCAGCCAAGGCCCCGGGGGGACCCCCTCCTACGAGCAGTACTTC. This translates into CASSQGPGGTPSYEQYF. The chain uses TRBV11-2 and TRBJ2-7; TRBD2 matches 7 bases. Germline V gives CDR1 SGHAT, CDR2 FQNNGV. V trimming: 5 bases; J trimming: 0 bases; junction bases outside the gene matches: 13. The CDR3 totals 17 residues. Filled out from reference TRBV11-2 and TRBJ2-7, the complete variable domain reads EAGVAQSPRYKIIEKRQSVAFWCNPISGHATLYWYQQILGQGPKLLIQFQNNGVVDDSQLPKDRFSAERLKGVDSTLKIQPAKLEDSAVYLCASSQGPGGTPSYEQYFGPGTRLTVT.

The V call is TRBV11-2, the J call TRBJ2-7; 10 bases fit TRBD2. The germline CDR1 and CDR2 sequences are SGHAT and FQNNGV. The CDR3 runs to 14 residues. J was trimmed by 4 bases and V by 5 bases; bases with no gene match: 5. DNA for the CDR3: TGTGCCAGCAGCCATAGCGGGGGGATATACGAGCAGTACGTC. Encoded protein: CASSHSGGIYEQYV.

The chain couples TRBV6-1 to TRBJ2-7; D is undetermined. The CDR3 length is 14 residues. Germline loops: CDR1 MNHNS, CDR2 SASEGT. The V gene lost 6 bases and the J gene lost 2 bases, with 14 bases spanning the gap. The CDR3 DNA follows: TGTGCCAGCAGGGCGGACCGATTGACCTACGAGCAGTACTTC. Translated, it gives CASRADRLTYEQYF.

The chain's CDR3 is CASSSGTGVNQPQHF. The CDR3 DNA follows: TGTGCCAGCAGCTCGGGGACAGGGGTCAATCAGCCCCAGCATTTT. The V and J genes are TRBV7-9 and TRBJ1-5, with 10 bases identical to TRBD1. The length of the CDR3 is 15 residues. The germline gives CDR1 SEHNR, CDR2 FQNEAQ (reference sequence). Trimming cost V 4 bases and J 3 bases; bases outside gene matches: 3.

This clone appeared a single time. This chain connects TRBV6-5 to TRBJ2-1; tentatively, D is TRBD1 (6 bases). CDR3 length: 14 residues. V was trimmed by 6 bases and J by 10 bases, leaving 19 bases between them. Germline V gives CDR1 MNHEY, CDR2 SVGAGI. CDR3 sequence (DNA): TGTGCCAGCAGCAGGACAGATCGACTGGTGGAGCAGTTCTTC. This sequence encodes CASSRTDRLVEQFF.

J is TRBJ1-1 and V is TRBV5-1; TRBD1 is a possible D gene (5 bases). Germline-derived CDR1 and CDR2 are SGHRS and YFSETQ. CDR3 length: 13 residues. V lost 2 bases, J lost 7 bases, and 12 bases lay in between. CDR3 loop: CASSLSRDNEAFF. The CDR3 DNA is TGCGCCAGCAGCTTATCCAGGGATAATGAAGCTTTCTTT.

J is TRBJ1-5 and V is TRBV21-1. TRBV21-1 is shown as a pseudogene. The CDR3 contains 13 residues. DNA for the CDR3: TGTGCCAGCAGCAAGCGACTCGCTCAGCCCCAGCATTTT. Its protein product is CASSKRLAQPQHF.

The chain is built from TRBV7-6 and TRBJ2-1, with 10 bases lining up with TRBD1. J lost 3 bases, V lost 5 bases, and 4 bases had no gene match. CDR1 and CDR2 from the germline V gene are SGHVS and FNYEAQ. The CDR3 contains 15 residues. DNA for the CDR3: TGTGCCAGCAGCCCCGGGACAGGGGACTACAATGAGCAGTTCTTC. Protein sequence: CASSPGTGDYNEQFF.

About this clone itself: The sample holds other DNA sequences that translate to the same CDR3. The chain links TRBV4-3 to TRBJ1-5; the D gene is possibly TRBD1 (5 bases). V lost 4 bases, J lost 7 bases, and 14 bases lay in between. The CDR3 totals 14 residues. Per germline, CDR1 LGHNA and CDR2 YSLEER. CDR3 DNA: TGCGCCAGCAGCCCGGGGGGTCGGGTACAGCCCCAGCATTTT. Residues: CASSPGGRVQPQHF.

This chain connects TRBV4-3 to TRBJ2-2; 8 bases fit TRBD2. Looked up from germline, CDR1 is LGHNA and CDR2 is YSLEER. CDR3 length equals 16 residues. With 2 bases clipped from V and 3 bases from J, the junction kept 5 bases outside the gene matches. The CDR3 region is CASSQPPGLDTGELFF. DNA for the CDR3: TGCGCCAGCAGCCAACCCCCGGGACTAGACACCGGGGAGCTGTTTTTT.

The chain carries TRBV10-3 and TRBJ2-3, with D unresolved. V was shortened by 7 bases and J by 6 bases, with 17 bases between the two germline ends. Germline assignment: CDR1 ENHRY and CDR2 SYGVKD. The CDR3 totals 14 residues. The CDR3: CAITEGLGSDTQYF. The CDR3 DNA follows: TGTGCCATCACCGAAGGCCTAGGGTCGGATACGCAGTATTTT.

The CDR3 sequence: CASRGTGMGAEAFF. CDR3 in DNA: TGTGCCAGCAGGGGGACAGGGATGGGGGCTGAAGCTTTCTTT. The V call is TRBV6-1, the J call TRBJ1-1; 9 positions agree with TRBD1. Losses at the gene ends were 6 bases for V and 6 bases for J; bases not matched to a gene: 8. CDR3 length: 14 residues. The germline gives CDR1 MNHNS, CDR2 SASEGT.